This T cell receptor beta chain was retrieved from a study of tumor and adjacent non-tumor tissue in lung cancer. Study-wide background: Aged about 31 to 85 years, patients included under 13 men and 5 women with stage I to III disease.

Inclusive of both ends, the CDR3 amounts to 12 amino acids. Germline loops: CDR1 SQVTM, CDR2 ANQGSEA. Three rounds of nested PCR, following a modified ARM-PCR protocol, produced the TCRbeta library. TCRdb ran MiXCR on the multiplex PCR reads and lists one entry per CDR3 protein. The repertoire includes 110,000 or so distinct CDR3 sequences, 60% to 80% of them detected once, and 37% sits in the top ten. Worth noting for this clonotype: Its cognate antigen is unknown. Here the CDR3 omits its conserved ending phenylalanine or tryptophan, so a read error is the likely source. Because the CDR3's place on the DNA is in doubt, the DNA is left out and the CDR3 is given as listed by TCRdb.

Findings and limits, study-wide: Top 100 clones took a larger repertoire share in normal lung. Tumor tissue had significantly higher TCR diversity than normal lung.

The template was RNA from unsorted bulk tissue. Donors were chemotherapy-naive, newly diagnosed lung cancer surgical patients in China, August–November 2014. The sequenced sample consisted of lung tumor tissue. The V gene is TRBV29-1, the J gene TRBJ1-1; TRBD1, the D gene given by the table, was not confirmed from the DNA. The clonotype was recovered from a woman aged 55-69 years with non-small cell lung cancer. The CDR3 sequence: CSVNNVGIEGFL.